This T cell receptor (beta chain) was identified during a study of identical twins. Findings and limits, study-wide: Donors were not followed over many years; analysis was cross-sectional. Beta clonotypes that were abundant in cord blood contained fewer insertions, a pattern absent from memory repertoires.

Germline assignment: CDR1 SEHNR and CDR2 FQNEAQ (reference sequence). The CDR3 covers 16 residues. V lost 3 bases to trimming and J lost 3 bases; unmatched junction nucleotides: 11. This clonotype came up once. What it recognizes is unknown. From the 5' RACE reads, TCRdb called clonotypes with MiXCR, one entry per CDR3 protein. The sample has some 790,000 distinct CDR3 sequences; 15% to 20% are singletons. The sample also formed part of further work on T cells expressing NK-cell markers.

Sample: PBMCs. V gene TRBV7-9 combines with J gene TRBJ2-7; 7 bases match TRBD1. The receptor was derived from a woman under 30 in good health. CDR3 nucleotide sequence: TGTGCCAGCAGCTTTACACCGGGACAGATATACTACGAGCAGTACTTC. Encoded protein: CASSFTPGQIYYEQYF. Supplemented by reference TRBV7-9 and TRBJ2-7, the full variable domain reads DTGVSQNPRHKITKRGQNVTFRCDPISEHNRLYWYRQTLGQGPEFLTYFQNEAQLEKSRLLSDRFSAERPKGSFSTLEIQRTEQGDSAMYLCASSFTPGQIYYEQYFGPGTRLTVT.